This TCR beta chain is from a study of beta chain features in type 1 diabetes. Findings and caveats of the study: Shorter TCRB CDR3s, moderately but significantly so, were found in Type 1 diabetes patients in all four CD4+ subsets. Within the patient group, naive, central memory and Treg TCRB repertoires appeared more similar to each other than within healthy donors.

Every bit of the isolated RNA underwent reverse transcription, so sequencing read expressed TCRB transcripts. The protocol was immunoSEQ multiplex PCR, while the TCRdb copy is restricted to in-frame clones and leaves out a portion. Of hundreds of thousands of clones in the sample, about 14% were seen once. Germline assignment: CDR1 SGHRS and CDR2 YFSETQ. There are 14 residues in the CDR3. V lost 5 bases, J lost 6 bases, and 14 bases lay in between. This clone was found a few times. Its antigen is currently unknown. The origin of this receptor is a man in his late teens or twenties with type 1 diabetes. The gene calls are TRBV5-1 and TRBJ2-2; D perhaps matches TRBD1 (5 bases). Sequences were obtained from naive CD4+ T cells from blood. The chain's CDR3 is CASSLAGHSGELFF. CDR3 sequence (DNA): TGCGCCAGCAGTCTCGCCGGACATTCCGGGGAGCTGTTTTTT.